Listed here are 21 T cell receptor beta chains from one sample, sequenced in a study of CD8 T cells in Susac syndrome (dated 2019 in TCRdb). Libraries were made using the immunoSEQ multiplex PCR assay. RNA was extracted using the RNeasy kit, and about 0.5 to 1 microgram was reverse transcribed with random hexamers. TCRdb reran the public reads through fastp at Q25 and MiXCR, keeping productive beta chains. CDR3 protein sequences are deduplicated, and each keeps its most common genes and DNA. The sample profile shows about 120,000 distinct CDR3 sequences; 90% to 95% of them were found once. The ten largest make up roughly 0.098% of the sample. The sample taken for sequencing was CD4+ T cells from PBMCs. These receptor sequences come from a human donor in good health.

The V gene is TRBV29-1, the J gene TRBJ2-1, with D hard to call. Germline CDR1 reads SQVTM; CDR2 reads ANQGSEA. This CDR3 spans 11 amino acids. The ends were cut back, 4 bases at V and 9 bases at J, with 10 bases in the middle. The CDR3 region has the DNA TGCAGCGTTGCTAGGATCGGTGAGCAGTTCTTC. Translation gives CSVARIGEQFF.

The rearrangement links TRBV20-1 to TRBJ2-1; 10 bases line up with TRBD2. Trimming cost V 1 base and J 15 bases; bases outside gene matches: 9. The CDR3 sequence is 13 residues long. CDR1 and CDR2 from the germline V gene are DFQATT and SNEGSKA (reference sequence). The CDR3: CSARGTSGTTPFF. In DNA, the CDR3 is TGCAGTGCTAGAGGCACTAGCGGGACCACCCCGTTCTTC.

This chain joins TRBV2 and TRBJ1-3; D is uncertain. V shed 6 bases and J shed 0 bases, with 3 bases lying between them. Germline V gene data show CDR1 as SNHLY and CDR2 as FYNNEI. There are 12 residues in the CDR3. The CDR3 sequence: CASRGSGNTIYF. Written as DNA, the CDR3 is TGTGCCAGCAGGGGCTCTGGAAACACCATATATTTT.

This chain links TRBV7-9 with TRBJ2-1, with TRBD2 matching 12 bases. The CDR3 spans 17 residues. Per the germline V gene, CDR1 is SEHNR and CDR2 is FQNEAQ (reference sequence). Germline trimming cut 5 bases from V and 9 bases from J; bases unmatched to any gene: 14. CDR3 sequence: CASSGRLAGVRRSEQFF. DNA for the CDR3: TGTGCCAGCAGCGGGCGACTAGCGGGAGTGCGAAGGAGTGAGCAGTTCTTC.

This clonotype was seen just once. The gene calls are TRBV12-3 or TRBV12-4 and TRBJ2-1; 9 bases are a match to TRBD2. V lost 6 bases, J lost 8 bases, and 8 bases stayed unmatched. This CDR3 has 14 residues. This CDR3 is CASRSSGSSYEQFF. The CDR3 bases are TGTGCCAGCAGAAGTAGCGGGAGTTCTTATGAGCAGTTCTTC.

This chain links TRBV3-1 with TRBJ1-2; D is perhaps TRBD1 (5 bases). This CDR3 is 13 amino acids long. Germline V gene data show CDR1 as LGHDT and CDR2 as YNNKEL (reference sequence). V lost 1 base and J 8 bases, leaving 11 bases between the germline ends. The CDR3, as DNA: TGTGCCAGCAGCCAAGTGGTGGGACGGGGCTACACCTTC. It is translated as CASSQVVGRGYTF.

The genes are TRBV29-1 and TRBJ2-7; D ambiguous. The CDR3 extends over 11 amino acids. The V gene lost 4 bases and the J gene lost 3 bases, with 7 bases spanning the gap. Germline V gene data show CDR1 as SQVTM and CDR2 as ANQGSEA. The CDR3 DNA reads TGCAGCGTTGTTCAGAGCTACGAGCAGTACTTC. It is translated as CSVVQSYEQYF.

This chain joins TRBV27 and TRBJ1-6, with a tentative D call TRBD1 (5 bases). Germline CDR1 MNHEY, CDR2 SMNVEV (reference sequence). The CDR3 is 13 amino acids. Trimming left V 6 bases short and J 8 bases short, with 11 bases between. The CDR3 region is CASSNRDDSPLHF. CDR3 coding DNA: TGTGCCAGCAGCAACCGGGACGATTCACCCCTCCACTTT.

The rearrangement uses TRBV19 and TRBJ2-1, with TRBD1 matching 10 bases. J was trimmed by 7 bases and V by 3 bases; bases with no gene match: 6. This CDR3 is built from 15 residues. Germline CDR1 is LNHDA and CDR2 is SQIVND (reference sequence). CDR3 residues: CASSIPGTGVNEQFF. The CDR3 nucleotides are TGTGCCAGTAGTATTCCCGGGACAGGGGTAAATGAGCAGTTCTTC.

The V call is TRBV12-3 or TRBV12-4, the J call TRBJ2-5; D call uncertain. The length of the CDR3 is 14 residues. V lost 1 base, J lost 2 bases, and 8 bases lay in between. For the CDR3, the DNA is TGTGCCAGCAGTTTAGTTGCTTTTCAAGAGACCCAGTACTTC. Translation gives CASSLVAFQETQYF.

This clonotype occurred once. V gene TRBV19 combines with J gene TRBJ1-2; 7 bases line up with TRBD1. The ends lost 5 bases at V and 8 bases at J; junction bases unmatched: 11. The germline V gene encodes CDR1 LNHDA and CDR2 SQIVND (reference sequence). This CDR3 region has 14 residues. The CDR3 DNA is TGTGCCAGTAGTCCAACAGGGGACAACGGGGGCTACACCTTC. Its translation is CASSPTGDNGGYTF. The full variable domain, with the rest looked up from reference TRBV19 and TRBJ1-2, is DGGITQSPKYLFRKEGQNVTLSCEQNLNHDAMYWYRQDPGQGLRLIYYSQIVNDFQKGDIAEGYSVSREKKESFPLTVTSAQKNPTAFYLCASSPTGDNGGYTFGSGTRLTVV.

V and J are TRBV7-8 and TRBJ2-1; 8 nucleotides align to TRBD2. After removal of 1 base from V and 8 bases from J, the junction contained 13 bases not matched to a gene. This CDR3 region has 17 residues. Germline assignment: CDR1 SGHVS and CDR2 FQNEAQ. The CDR3 sequence is CASSLGRRVGRAHEQFF. Here the CDR3 DNA reads TGTGCCAGCAGCTTAGGGAGGCGGGTCGGGAGGGCTCATGAGCAGTTCTTC. The full variable domain, in which reference TRBV7-8 and TRBJ2-1 provide the parts outside the CDR3, is GAGVSQSPRYKVAKRGQDVALRCDPISGHVSLFWYQQALGQGPEFLTYFQNEAQLDKSGLPSDRFFAERPEGSVSTLKIQRTQQEDSAVYLCASSLGRRVGRAHEQFFGPGTRLTVL.

The chain uses TRBV24-1 and TRBJ2-2; TRBD2 matches 7 bases. With 12 bases clipped from V and 6 bases from J, the junction kept 6 bases outside the gene matches. Germline CDR1 reads KGHDR; CDR2 reads SFDVKD. The CDR3 loop spans 12 amino acids. CDR3: CASAGDSGELFF. The CDR3 nucleotides read TGTGCCTCGGCGGGGGATTCCGGGGAGCTGTTTTTT.

The V and J genes are TRBV7-2 and TRBJ2-7; 8 bases match TRBD1. J was trimmed by 3 bases and V by 5 bases; bases with no gene match: 12. The CDR3 covers 16 residues. The V gene's germline CDR1 is SGHTA and CDR2 FQGNSA. CDR3 coding DNA: TGTGCCAGCAGCCCCTCATCCGGGACAGGAAGCTACGAGCAGTACTTC. The encoded protein is CASSPSSGTGSYEQYF.

This rearrangement joins TRBV7-9 to TRBJ2-1; the D gene is possibly TRBD2 (7 bases). CDR1 is SEHNR and CDR2 is FQNEAQ in the germline V gene (reference sequence). The V end was cut by 7 bases, the J end by 10 bases, with 14 bases between. The CDR3 spans 12 residues. The CDR3 bases are TGTGCCAGCAAAAGGGGGGGCGCGGAGCAGTTCTTC. Translation: CASKRGGAEQFF.

V usage is TRBV6-6 and J usage is TRBJ1-2; D gene ambiguous. The V gene's germline CDR1 is MNHNY and CDR2 SVGAGI (reference sequence). The CDR3 totals 13 residues. The germline V and J ends were trimmed by 7 bases and 6 bases, with 15 bases remaining between them. The CDR3 coding sequence is TGTGCCAGCACCGACGAGGGTGGCAATGGCTACACCTTC. It yields the protein CASTDEGGNGYTF.

The CDR3 spells CASSPTNSGYEQYF. DNA for the CDR3: TGTGCCAGCAGCCCCACTAATTCGGGCTACGAGCAGTACTTC. The rearrangement uses TRBV3-1 and TRBJ2-7; no clear D gene. Germline V lookup: CDR1 LGHDT, CDR2 YNNKEL (reference sequence). The ends were cut back, 4 bases at V and 3 bases at J, with 13 bases in the middle. The CDR3 runs to 14 residues.

The chain has TRBV7-9 and TRBJ2-2; 10 bases line up with TRBD1. After removal of 5 bases from V and 4 bases from J, the junction contained 10 bases not matched to a gene. The germline V gene encodes CDR1 SEHNR and CDR2 FQNEAQ (reference sequence). CDR3 length equals 17 residues. Here the CDR3 reads CASSASRTGGGTGELFF. Written as DNA, the CDR3 is TGTGCCAGCAGCGCCTCACGGACAGGGGGTGGCACCGGGGAGCTGTTTTTT.

The rearrangement joins TRBV5-1 to TRBJ2-1, with 7 bases fitting TRBD2. Per the germline V gene, CDR1 is SGHRS and CDR2 is YFSETQ. The trim removed 4 bases at V and 8 bases at J, leaving 6 bases unmatched. The CDR3 sequence is 13 residues long. CDR3 amino acids: CASSMTSKDEQFF. CDR3 DNA: TGCGCCAGCAGCATGACTAGCAAGGATGAGCAGTTCTTC. The full variable domain, in which reference TRBV5-1 and TRBJ2-1 provide the parts outside the CDR3, is KAGVTQTPRYLIKTRGQQVTLSCSPISGHRSVSWYQQTPGQGLQFLFEYFSETQRNKGNFPGRFSGRQFSNSRSEMNVSTLELGDSALYLCASSMTSKDEQFFGPGTRLTVL.

The V call is TRBV3-1, the J call TRBJ1-1; D is ambiguous. Germline loops: CDR1 LGHDT, CDR2 YNNKEL (reference sequence). The germline V and J ends were trimmed by 1 base and 7 bases, with 13 bases remaining between them. The CDR3 spans 14 residues. The CDR3 protein is CASSQGESESEAFF. For the CDR3, the DNA is TGTGCCAGCAGCCAAGGTGAATCGGAGAGTGAAGCTTTCTTT.

CDR3 loop: CAWSATGTGPLAKNIQYF. The CDR3 coding sequence is TGTGCCTGGAGTGCAACCGGGACAGGGCCACTAGCCAAAAACATTCAGTACTTC. The rearrangement links TRBV30 to TRBJ2-4; the match to TRBD1 covers 9 bases. J lost 0 bases, V lost 1 base, and 10 bases had no gene match. Per the germline V gene, CDR1 is GTSNPN and CDR2 is SVGIG (reference sequence). The CDR3 has 18 residues.